A single sample gave rise to the 5 T cell receptor beta chains below, sequenced in a study of blood T cell repertoires in COVID-19. Generated by immunoSEQ multiplex PCR, the TCRdb table keeps only in-frame clones and is missing some. Of 200,000 to 300,000 clones detected, roughly 80% appear once; the ten largest clones hold 7.5% to 10%. The sample taken for sequencing was peripheral blood. These TCRs come from a man aged 80 or over with acute or convalescent COVID-19.

The sample holds a few counts of this clone. The rearrangement joins TRBV5-6 to TRBJ1-2, with TRBD1 identical over 7 bases. J was trimmed by 3 bases and V by 6 bases; bases with no gene match: 14. This CDR3 spans 16 amino acids. Per germline, CDR1 SGHDT and CDR2 YYEEEE. The chain's CDR3 is CASMRGQRAMYYGYTF. DNA for the CDR3: TGTGCCAGCATGAGGGGACAGAGGGCTATGTACTATGGCTACACCTTC.

The genes are TRBV6-6 and TRBJ1-4; TRBD1 aligns across 7 bases. This CDR3 has 14 amino acids. The germline gives CDR1 MNHNY, CDR2 SVGAGI (reference sequence). V lost 6 bases and J lost 7; bases outside the gene matches: 8. The CDR3 loop is CASRQQGQGEKLFF. The CDR3 DNA reads as TGTGCCAGCAGACAACAGGGGCAGGGTGAAAAACTGTTTTTT.

This clone was counted between two and nine times. The chain couples TRBV12-3 or TRBV12-4 to TRBJ1-6; D not resolved. This CDR3 comprises 13 residues. The V and J ends lost 5 bases and 10 bases respectively, with 12 bases between them. CDR3 sequence: CASSLYRGSPLHF. The CDR3 DNA is TGTGCCAGCAGTCTATACCGCGGCTCACCCCTCCACTTT.

The V call is TRBV5-1, the J call TRBJ2-5; 12 bases are shared with TRBD2. Trimming took 1 base from V and 5 from J; bases not matched to a gene: 6. This CDR3 has 16 amino acids. Germline CDR1 SGHRS, CDR2 YFSETQ. This chain's CDR3 is CASSLRLAGVRETQYF. CDR3 nucleotide sequence: TGCGCCAGCAGCTTGAGACTAGCGGGGGTTAGGGAGACCCAGTACTTC. Using reference TRBV5-1 and TRBJ2-5 for the parts outside the CDR3, the full variable domain is KAGVTQTPRYLIKTRGQQVTLSCSPISGHRSVSWYQQTPGQGLQFLFEYFSETQRNKGNFPGRFSGRQFSNSRSEMNVSTLELGDSALYLCASSLRLAGVRETQYFGPGTRLLVL.

This clone is a singleton in its sample. The gene calls are TRBV28 and TRBJ1-2, with TRBD1 as a possible D gene (6 bases). The germline CDR1 and CDR2 sequences are MDHEN and SYDVKM. V lost 10 bases and J lost 4, with 13 bases in between. This CDR3 has 12 amino acids. The CDR3 sequence is CATHDRPYGYTF. Here the CDR3 DNA reads TGTGCCACCCACGACAGGCCCTATGGCTACACCTTC.